A selection of T cell receptor beta chains follows, all from one sample in a study of CD8+ T cells in alopecia areata. Sequencing used immunoSEQ multiplex PCR; TCRdb keeps in-frame clones, though not all of them. The repertoire holds roughly 200,000 clones, 50% to 70% seen once, with about 1.5% in the top ten. This specimen was CD4+ T cells sorted from blood, taken at week 0. These receptor sequences come from a human donor with alopecia areata. CDR3s include the opening cysteine and the closing phenylalanine or tryptophan. D genes are given only for firm matches. Expanded clones are given a class, and other clones once, few, many or no size at all.

J gene: TRBJ2-3
V gene: TRBV11-2
D gene: -
clone size: -
CDR3 DNA: TGTGCCAGCAGCTTAGCCTTGGGGAACACAGATACGCAGTATTTT
CDR3 protein: CASSLALGNTDTQYF

J gene: TRBJ2-7
V gene: TRBV5-6
D gene: -
clone size: -
CDR3 DNA: TGTGCCAGCAGCTTGGAACCCGGCAGAACCTACGAGCAGTACTTC
CDR3 protein: CASSLEPGRTYEQYF

J gene: TRBJ2-7
V gene: TRBV18
D gene: -
clone size: many
CDR3 DNA: TGTGCCAGCTCACCACCGAACAGACCCTACGAGCAGTACTTC
CDR3 protein: CASSPPNRPYEQYF

J gene: TRBJ1-1
V gene: TRBV6-5
D gene: TRBD1
clone size: -
CDR3 DNA: TGTGCCAGCAGTATCAGGGGGCTGGAGAACACTGAAGCTTTCTTT
CDR3 protein: CASSIRGLENTEAFF

J gene: TRBJ2-7
V gene: TRBV7-2
D gene: -
clone size: -
CDR3 DNA: TGTGCCAGCAGCCCCGGACAGCGAAACTACGAGCAGTACTTC
CDR3 protein: CASSPGQRNYEQYF

J gene: TRBJ1-6
V gene: TRBV5-5
D gene: -
clone size: -
CDR3 DNA: TGTGCCAGCAGCTTCCGATGGGACGGATATTCACCCCTCCACTTT
CDR3 protein: CASSFRWDGYSPLHF

J gene: TRBJ2-5
V gene: TRBV29-1
D gene: -
clone size: -
CDR3 DNA: TGCAGCGTCGGGCTTTCGTCAGGGAATCGGGAGACCCAGTACTTC
CDR3 protein: CSVGLSSGNRETQYF

J gene: TRBJ1-2
V gene: TRBV10-3
D gene: -
clone size: -
CDR3 DNA: TGTGCCATCAGTGAGTCGATTTCCTGGTATGGCTACACCTTC
CDR3 protein: CAISESISWYGYTF

J gene: TRBJ2-1
V gene: TRBV30
D gene: TRBD1
clone size: -
CDR3 DNA: TGTGCCTGGAAAAGACAGGGGCAGGCGGGTGAGCAGTTCTTC
CDR3 protein: CAWKRQGQAGEQFF

J gene: TRBJ2-2
V gene: TRBV27
D gene: -
clone size: -
CDR3 DNA: TGTGCCAGCAGTTTATCCGGGGAGCTGTTTTTT
CDR3 protein: CASSLSGELFF

J gene: TRBJ1-1
V gene: TRBV29-1
D gene: TRBD1
clone size: -
CDR3 DNA: TGCAGCGCCGGGACAGGGGAAACTGAAGCTTTCTTT
CDR3 protein: CSAGTGETEAFF

J gene: TRBJ2-1
V gene: TRBV30
D gene: TRBD2
clone size: once
CDR3 DNA: TGTGCCTGGAGCCGCTCTAGCGGGGGGGCTGTTCGGGACAATGAGCAGTTCTTC
CDR3 protein: CAWSRSSGGAVRDNEQFF

J gene: TRBJ1-1
V gene: TRBV14
D gene: -
clone size: -
CDR3 DNA: TGTGCCAGCAGCCAAGATCCCATCGGCTGGGCTGAAGCTTTCTTT
CDR3 protein: CASSQDPIGWAEAFF

J gene: TRBJ1-2
V gene: TRBV15
D gene: TRBD1
clone size: once
CDR3 DNA: TGTGCCACCAGCAGAGAGGGACAGGGGTCTGGCTACACCTTC
CDR3 protein: CATSREGQGSGYTF

J gene: TRBJ1-6
V gene: TRBV7-3
D gene: -
clone size: few
CDR3 DNA: TGTGCCAGCAGCAGCTCCTATAATTCACCCCTCCACTTT
CDR3 protein: CASSSSYNSPLHF

J gene: TRBJ2-5
V gene: TRBV30
D gene: -
clone size: few
CDR3 DNA: TGTGCCTGGAGTGTACGAGCAGAGACCCAGTACTTC
CDR3 protein: CAWSVRAETQYF

J gene: TRBJ1-2
V gene: TRBV6-5
D gene: TRBD1
clone size: once
CDR3 DNA: TGTGCCAGCAGCTACGCGACAGGGTTTGGCTACACCTTC
CDR3 protein: CASSYATGFGYTF

J gene: TRBJ2-5
V gene: TRBV23-1
D gene: TRBD1
clone size: -
CDR3 DNA: TGCGCCAGCAGACCAAGACAGGGGAGTTTAGAGACCCAGTACTTC
CDR3 protein: CASRPRQGSLETQYF

J gene: TRBJ1-5
V gene: TRBV30
D gene: TRBD1
clone size: -
CDR3 DNA: TGTGCCTGGAGCCGGGACAGTTTTCAGCCCCAGCATTTT
CDR3 protein: CAWSRDSFQPQHF

J gene: TRBJ1-2
V gene: TRBV29-1
D gene: -
clone size: -
CDR3 DNA: TGCAGCGTTGGCCAGGGCGGAGGCTACACCTTC
CDR3 protein: CSVGQGGGYTF

J gene: TRBJ1-6
V gene: TRBV30
D gene: -
clone size: -
CDR3 DNA: TGTGCCTGGAGTGTAAGGAACCACAATTCACCCCTCCACTTT
CDR3 protein: CAWSVRNHNSPLHF

J gene: TRBJ2-1
V gene: TRBV30
D gene: TRBD2
clone size: -
CDR3 DNA: TGTGCCTGGGACGGACTAGCGGGGGGATCTTCGTTCTTC
CDR3 protein: CAWDGLAGGSSFF

J gene: TRBJ1-2
V gene: TRBV20-1
D gene: -
clone size: few
CDR3 DNA: TGCAGTGCCCCGCGGGGGGATGGCTACACCTTC
CDR3 protein: CSAPRGDGYTF

J gene: TRBJ1-2
V gene: TRBV30
D gene: -
clone size: -
CDR3 DNA: TGTGCCTGGAGTACAGGTTATGCTGGCTACACCTTC
CDR3 protein: CAWSTGYAGYTF

J gene: TRBJ2-1
V gene: TRBV5-6
D gene: -
clone size: -
CDR3 DNA: TGTGCCAGCAGCTTGCAGGTCAGCTCCTACAATGAGCAGTTCTTC
CDR3 protein: CASSLQVSSYNEQFF

J gene: TRBJ1-2
V gene: TRBV30
D gene: -
clone size: -
CDR3 DNA: TGTGCCTGGAAGGAAGTCCCGCGTGGCTACACCTTC
CDR3 protein: CAWKEVPRGYTF

J gene: TRBJ2-2
V gene: TRBV7-9
D gene: -
clone size: once
CDR3 DNA: TGTGCCAGCAACCCCGGGACGGAGAACACCGGGGAGCTGTTTTTT
CDR3 protein: CASNPGTENTGELFF

J gene: TRBJ1-1
V gene: TRBV30
D gene: -
clone size: -
CDR3 DNA: TGTGCCTGGACTGAGCGCCTGGACACTGAAGCTTTCTTT
CDR3 protein: CAWTERLDTEAFF

J gene: TRBJ2-1
V gene: TRBV30
D gene: -
clone size: -
CDR3 DNA: TGTGCCTGGAGTGTACTAGGGGGCTACAATGAGCAGTTCTTC
CDR3 protein: CAWSVLGGYNEQFF

J gene: TRBJ2-3
V gene: TRBV28
D gene: TRBD1
clone size: -
CDR3 DNA: TGTGCCGGCAGTGAACAGGGGGCCAAGGGCACAGATACGCAGTATTTT
CDR3 protein: CAGSEQGAKGTDTQYF

J gene: TRBJ2-1
V gene: TRBV5-6
D gene: TRBD2
clone size: -
CDR3 DNA: TGTGCCAGCAGCTTGGATGGAGCGGGGGGCTACAATGAGCAGTTCTTC
CDR3 protein: CASSLDGAGGYNEQFF

J gene: TRBJ2-5
V gene: TRBV2
D gene: -
clone size: -
CDR3 DNA: TGTGCCAGCAGTGAAGAGGTCCAAGAGACCCAGTACTTC
CDR3 protein: CASSEEVQETQYF

J gene: TRBJ1-1
V gene: TRBV7-2
D gene: -
clone size: once
CDR3 DNA: TGTGCCAGCAGCTTAGCTAGGTTAGCTGAAGCTTTCTTT
CDR3 protein: CASSLARLAEAFF